This T cell receptor beta chain was profiled in a study of cytotoxic CD8 clonotypes in ibrutinib-treated CLL. Study-level background: Samples had a mean of around 280,000 productive templates and almost 95,000 productive rearrangements. Study-wide results and limits: A rise in clonality was seen at ibrutinib response, and a fall back toward baseline was seen at progression. Sustained-remission patients were sampled at one set of times and progressing patients at different ones. Circulating CD8+ T-cell counts were tracked by baseline clonality, which exceeded that of age-matched healthy donors.

This clone was counted only a few times. What it binds is not known. TCRdb's table, derived via immunoSEQ multiplex PCR, lists solely in-frame clones and lacks some. The table has 20,000 to 30,000 clones, over 55% seen once. Germline trimming cut 8 bases from V and 1 base from J; bases unmatched to any gene: 14. Germline lookup yields CDR1 LNHDA and CDR2 SQIVND (reference sequence). The CDR3 spans 18 residues. The chain joins TRBV19 to TRBJ2-6; 7 positions agree with TRBD1. The material sequenced was PBMCs, taken after 12 months of ibrutinib treatment. The TCR sequence derives from a human donor with chronic lymphocytic leukemia. CDR3 loop: CASSGFGRGQSGANVLTF. CDR3 sequence (DNA): TGTGCCAGTTCCGGGTTTGGAAGGGGGCAATCTGGGGCCAACGTCCTGACTTTC.